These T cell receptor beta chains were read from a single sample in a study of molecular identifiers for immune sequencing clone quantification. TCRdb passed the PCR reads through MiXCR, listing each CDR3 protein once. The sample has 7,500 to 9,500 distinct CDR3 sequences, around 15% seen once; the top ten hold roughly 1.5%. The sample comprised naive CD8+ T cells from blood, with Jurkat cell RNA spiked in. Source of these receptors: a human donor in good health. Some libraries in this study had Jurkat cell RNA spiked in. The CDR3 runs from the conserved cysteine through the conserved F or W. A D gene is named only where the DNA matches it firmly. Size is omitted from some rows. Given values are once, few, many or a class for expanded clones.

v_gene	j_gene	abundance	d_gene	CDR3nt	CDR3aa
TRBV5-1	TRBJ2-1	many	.	TGCGCCAGCAGCTTGGGAGCGGACCCCTATTTCAATGAGCAGTTCTTC	CASSLGADPYFNEQFF
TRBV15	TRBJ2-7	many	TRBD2	TGTGCCACCAGCAGAGATTGGCCTAGCGGAGTCTACGAGCAGTACTTC	CATSRDWPSGVYEQYF
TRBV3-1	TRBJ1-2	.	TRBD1	TGTGCCAGCAGCTCACGTAAAGGGACAGGGGGCTTCCATGGCTACACCTTC	CASSSRKGTGGFHGYTF
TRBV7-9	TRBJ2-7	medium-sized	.	TGTGCCAGCAGCCCTGGGACCGACTACGAGCAGTACTTC	CASSPGTDYEQYF
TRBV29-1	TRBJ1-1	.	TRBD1	TGCAGCGTTGCCACGGGACAGTCGAACACTGAAGCTTTCTTT	CSVATGQSNTEAFF
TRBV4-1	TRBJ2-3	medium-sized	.	TGCGCCAGCAGCCAAGACCTGATCACAGATACGCAGTATTTT	CASSQDLITDTQYF
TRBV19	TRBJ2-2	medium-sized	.	TGTGCCAGTCAAGCCGGGACATGGAACACCGGGGAGCTGTTTTTT	CASQAGTWNTGELFF
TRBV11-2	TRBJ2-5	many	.	TGTGCCAGCAGCTTGGACCCTTGGGGGTACCAAGAGACCCAGTACTTC	CASSLDPWGYQETQYF
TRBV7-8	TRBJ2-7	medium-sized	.	TGTGCCAGCAGCTTCCGGGAATACGCCTACGAGCAGTACTTC	CASSFREYAYEQYF
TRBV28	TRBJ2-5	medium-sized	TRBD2	TGTGCCAGCAGTACCGGACTAGCGGGAGGAGAGACCCAGTACTTC	CASSTGLAGGETQYF
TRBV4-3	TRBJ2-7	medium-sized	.	TGCGCCAGCAGCCCAGGGACGGGCTCCTACGAGCAGTACTTC	CASSPGTGSYEQYF
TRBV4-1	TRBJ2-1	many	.	TGCGCCAGCAGGCCGTGGGAGAGCTCCTACAATGAGCAGTTCTTC	CASRPWESSYNEQFF
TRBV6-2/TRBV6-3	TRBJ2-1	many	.	TGTGCCAGCAGTTACCAGGGCAGCACCTACAATGAGCAGTTCTTC	CASSYQGSTYNEQFF
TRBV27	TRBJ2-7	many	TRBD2	TGTGCCAGCAGTCCGGGGACTAGCGGACCCTACGAGCAGTACTTC	CASSPGTSGPYEQYF
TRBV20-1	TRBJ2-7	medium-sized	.	TGCAGTGCGAAACCGGGACGGCTATACGAGCAGTACTTC	CSAKPGRLYEQYF
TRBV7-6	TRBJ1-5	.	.	TGTGCCAGCAGCCCTCACAGGGATAGCAATCAGCCCCAGCATTTT	CASSPHRDSNQPQHF
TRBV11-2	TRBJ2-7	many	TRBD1	TGTGCCAGCAGCTCAGGACAGGGGCACTCCTACGAGCAGTACTTC	CASSSGQGHSYEQYF
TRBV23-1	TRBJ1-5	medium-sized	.	TGCGCCAGCACTAAGCAGGGTGGTCCGAGAACCAGCAATCAGCCCCAGCATTTT	CASTKQGGPRTSNQPQHF
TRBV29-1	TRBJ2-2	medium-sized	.	TGCAGCGTTGGGGTTCGTTCCCAGCCGAACACCGGGGAGCTGTTTTTT	CSVGVRSQPNTGELFF
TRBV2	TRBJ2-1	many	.	TGTGCCAGCAGTGCTTCCTACAATGAGCAGTTCTTC	CASSASYNEQFF
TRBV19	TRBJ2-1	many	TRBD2	TGTGCCAGTAGCCATAGGCTAGCGGCGGGCTCCTACAATGAGCAGTTCTTC	CASSHRLAAGSYNEQFF
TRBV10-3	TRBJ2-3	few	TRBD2	TGTGCCATCAGTGAGTCTGGGCTAGCGGCACCTGGGGATACGCAGTATTTT	CAISESGLAAPGDTQYF
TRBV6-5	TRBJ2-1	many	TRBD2	TGTGCCAGCAGTAACCTAGCGGGAGACCAGTTCTTC	CASSNLAGDQFF
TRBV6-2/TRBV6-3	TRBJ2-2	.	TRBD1	TGTGCCAGCAGTTACTCGAGGGACAGGGGGCCGAGCACCGGGGAGCTGTTTTTT	CASSYSRDRGPSTGELFF
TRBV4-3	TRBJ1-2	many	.	TGCGCCAGCAGCCAAGGGCAGAACTATGGCTACACCTTC	CASSQGQNYGYTF
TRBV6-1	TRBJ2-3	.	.	TGTGCCAGCAGTTACTTTGCTAGCACAGATACGCAGTATTTT	CASSYFASTDTQYF
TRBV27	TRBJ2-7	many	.	TGTGCCAGCAGTTTGTTCAGGGGAGGATCGGGAGAGCAGTACTTC	CASSLFRGGSGEQYF
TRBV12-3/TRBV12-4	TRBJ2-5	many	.	TGTGCCAGCAGTTCCGTGGCTCCGAGGGAGACCCAGTACTTC	CASSSVAPRETQYF
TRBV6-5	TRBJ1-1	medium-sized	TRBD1	TGTGCCAGCAGTTACTTGGACAGGGTGGGGACTGAAGCTTTCTTT	CASSYLDRVGTEAFF
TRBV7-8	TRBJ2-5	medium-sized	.	TGTGCCAGCAGCTTAGTATCAGGGGCAGAGACCCAGTACTTC	CASSLVSGAETQYF
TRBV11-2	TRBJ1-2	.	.	TGTGCCAGCAGCCGAGAAGGGGGAGACTATGGCTACACCTTC	CASSREGGDYGYTF
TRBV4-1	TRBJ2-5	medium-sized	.	TGCGCCAGCAGCCAGCCTAGGGGGGAGACCCAGTACTTC	CASSQPRGETQYF
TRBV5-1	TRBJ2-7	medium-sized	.	TGCGCCAGCAGCCCGGAGAGACCCTACGAGCAGTACTTC	CASSPERPYEQYF
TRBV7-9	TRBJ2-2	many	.	TGTGCCAGCAGCTTAGAGGTGGGGACCACCGGGGAGCTGTTTTTT	CASSLEVGTTGELFF
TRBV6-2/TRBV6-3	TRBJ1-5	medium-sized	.	TGTGCCAGCAGTTTTTCCCGACAGGCTAATCAGCCCCAGCATTTT	CASSFSRQANQPQHF
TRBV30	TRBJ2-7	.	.	TGTGCCAGGAGTATCACCGGGACGCCGAGCTACGAGCAGTACTTC	CARSITGTPSYEQYF
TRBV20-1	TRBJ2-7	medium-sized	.	TGCAGTGCTAGAGTTATTAGCTCCCACGAGCAGTACTTC	CSARVISSHEQYF